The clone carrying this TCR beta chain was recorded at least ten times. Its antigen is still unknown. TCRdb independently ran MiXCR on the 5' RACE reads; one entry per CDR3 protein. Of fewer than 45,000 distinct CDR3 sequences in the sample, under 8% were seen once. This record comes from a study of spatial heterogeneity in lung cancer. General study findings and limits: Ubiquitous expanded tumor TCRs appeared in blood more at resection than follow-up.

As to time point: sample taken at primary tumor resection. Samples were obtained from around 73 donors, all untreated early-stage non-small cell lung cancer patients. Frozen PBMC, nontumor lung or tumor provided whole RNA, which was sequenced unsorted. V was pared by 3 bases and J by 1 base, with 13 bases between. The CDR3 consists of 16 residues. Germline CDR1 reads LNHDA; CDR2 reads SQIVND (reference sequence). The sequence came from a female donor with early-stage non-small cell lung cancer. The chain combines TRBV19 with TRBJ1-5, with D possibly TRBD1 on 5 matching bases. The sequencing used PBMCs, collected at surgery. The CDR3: CASSMWDYDSNQPQHF. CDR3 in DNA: TGTGCCAGTAGTATGTGGGACTACGACAGCAATCAGCCCCAGCATTTT.